These 8 T cell receptor beta chains were all obtained from the same sample, sequenced in a study of blood T cell repertoires in COVID-19. Libraries were prepared by immunoSEQ multiplex PCR; TCRdb keeps only in-frame clonotypes and omits some of them. The table records 200,000 to 300,000 clones, 84% of them present only once. The sample taken for sequencing was peripheral blood. The receptors were gathered from a man aged 55 to 70 with acute or convalescent COVID-19.

The DNA of the CDR3 is TGTGCCAGCAGCCAAGATTCGACGCAATCGAGGGGCTACACCTTC. Amino acid sequence: CASSQDSTQSRGYTF. The chain is built from TRBV4-2 and TRBJ1-2; no definite D call. This CDR3 region has 15 residues. The ends were cut back, 0 bases at V and 8 bases at J, with 16 bases in the middle. CDR1 and CDR2 from the germline V gene are LGHNA and YNFKEQ.

This clone was recorded only once. V usage is TRBV5-1 and J usage is TRBJ2-1; 9 nucleotides agree with TRBD1. With V trimmed by 5 bases and J by 3 bases, 3 bases remained unmatched. The CDR3 has 14 residues. Looked up from germline, CDR1 is SGHRS and CDR2 is YFSETQ. CDR3 sequence (DNA): TGCGCCAGCAGAACGGGACAGGGCTACAATGAGCAGTTCTTC. Translated, it gives CASRTGQGYNEQFF. The full variable domain, its missing parts supplied by reference TRBV5-1 and TRBJ2-1, is KAGVTQTPRYLIKTRGQQVTLSCSPISGHRSVSWYQQTPGQGLQFLFEYFSETQRNKGNFPGRFSGRQFSNSRSEMNVSTLELGDSALYLCASRTGQGYNEQFFGPGTRLTVL.

The J gene is TRBJ2-7, the V gene TRBV6-5; 10 positions agree with TRBD2. The CDR3 sequence is 15 residues long. V lost 0 bases, J lost 5 bases, and 4 bases stayed unmatched. From germline, CDR1 is MNHEY and CDR2 SVGAGI. CDR3 amino acids: CASSYSPAGGHEQYF. CDR3 nucleotide sequence: TGTGCCAGCAGTTACTCTCCAGCGGGAGGGCACGAGCAGTACTTC.

The V gene is TRBV28, the J gene TRBJ2-1; D call uncertain. This CDR3 is 10 amino acids long. Germline V gives CDR1 MDHEN, CDR2 SYDVKM. V was trimmed by 6 bases and J by 7 bases, leaving 4 bases between them. The CDR3 loop reads CASRRNEQFF. Written as DNA, the CDR3 is TGTGCCAGCAGGCGGAATGAGCAGTTCTTC.

This clone turned up a few times. CDR3 sequence (DNA): TGTGCCAGCAGTTGCGAGCGGGAGTTTTTGAGCACAGATACGCAGTATTTT. Protein: CASSCEREFLSTDTQYF. The chain is built from TRBV14 and TRBJ2-3; the match to TRBD2 covers 8 bases. Germline CDR1 is SGHDN and CDR2 is FVKESK. The trim removed 6 bases at V and 0 bases at J, leaving 11 bases unmatched. This CDR3 contains 17 residues.

The rearrangement joins TRBV5-6 to TRBJ1-2; D is undetermined. The CDR3 runs 17 residues. V was trimmed by 4 bases and J by 0 bases, leaving 19 bases between them. Germline values: CDR1 SGHDT, CDR2 YYEEEE. The CDR3 protein is CASSAEGAGLANYGYTF. DNA for the CDR3: TGTGCCAGCAGCGCGGAAGGCGCCGGCTTAGCTAACTATGGCTACACCTTC.

The chain combines TRBV18 with TRBJ1-2; D is perhaps TRBD1 (5 bases). V was pared by 0 bases and J by 1 base, with 6 bases between. This CDR3 is built from 14 residues. The germline V gene has CDR1 KGHSH and CDR2 LQKENI. The CDR3 region has the DNA TGTGCCAGCTCACCACCAGACAGTAACTATGGCTACACCTTC. This gives the protein CASSPPDSNYGYTF.

The rearrangement uses TRBV5-4 and TRBJ2-1, with D uncertain. This CDR3 is built from 13 residues. Germline V gives CDR1 SGHNT, CDR2 YYREEE (reference sequence). V was pared by 0 bases and J by 6 bases, with 7 bases between. DNA of the CDR3: TGTGCCAGCAGCTTGGGAGGTTTCAATGAGCAGTTCTTC. It codes for CASSLGGFNEQFF.